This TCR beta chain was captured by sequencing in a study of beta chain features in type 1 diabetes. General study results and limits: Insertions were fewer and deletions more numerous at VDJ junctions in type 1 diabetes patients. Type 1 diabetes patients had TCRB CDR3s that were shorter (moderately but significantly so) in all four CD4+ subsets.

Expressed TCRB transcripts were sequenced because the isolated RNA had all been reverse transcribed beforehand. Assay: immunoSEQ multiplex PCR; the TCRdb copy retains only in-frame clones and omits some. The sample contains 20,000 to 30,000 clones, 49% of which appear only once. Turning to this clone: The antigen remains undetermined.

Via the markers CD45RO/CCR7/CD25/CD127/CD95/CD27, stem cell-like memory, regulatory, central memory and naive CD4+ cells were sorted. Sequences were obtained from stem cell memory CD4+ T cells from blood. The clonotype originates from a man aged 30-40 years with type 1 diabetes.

CDR3 bases: TGTGCCAGTAGTCAATCCGGGACTGTCCCTAACGAGCAGTACTTC. Amino acid sequence: CASSQSGTVPNEQYF. This chain uses TRBV19 with TRBJ2-7; possibly TRBD2 for D (6 bases). Germline-derived CDR1 and CDR2 are LNHDA and SQIVND (reference sequence). Trimming pared 5 bases from V and 5 bases from J, leaving 19 bases between. This CDR3 is 15 amino acids long.